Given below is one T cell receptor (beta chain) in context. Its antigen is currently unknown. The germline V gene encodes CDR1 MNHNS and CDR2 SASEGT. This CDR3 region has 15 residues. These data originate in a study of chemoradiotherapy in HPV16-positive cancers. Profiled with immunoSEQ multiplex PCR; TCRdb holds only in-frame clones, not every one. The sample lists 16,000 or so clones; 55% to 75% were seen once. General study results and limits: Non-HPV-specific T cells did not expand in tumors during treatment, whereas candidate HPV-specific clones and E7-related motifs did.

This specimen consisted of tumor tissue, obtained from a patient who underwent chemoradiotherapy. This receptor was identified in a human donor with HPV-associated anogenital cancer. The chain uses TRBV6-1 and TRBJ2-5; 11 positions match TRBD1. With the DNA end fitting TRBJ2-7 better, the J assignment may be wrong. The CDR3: CASTEAGTGGYEQYF. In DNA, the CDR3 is TGTGCCAGCACCGAAGCTGGGACAGGGGGCTACGAGCAGTACTTC.